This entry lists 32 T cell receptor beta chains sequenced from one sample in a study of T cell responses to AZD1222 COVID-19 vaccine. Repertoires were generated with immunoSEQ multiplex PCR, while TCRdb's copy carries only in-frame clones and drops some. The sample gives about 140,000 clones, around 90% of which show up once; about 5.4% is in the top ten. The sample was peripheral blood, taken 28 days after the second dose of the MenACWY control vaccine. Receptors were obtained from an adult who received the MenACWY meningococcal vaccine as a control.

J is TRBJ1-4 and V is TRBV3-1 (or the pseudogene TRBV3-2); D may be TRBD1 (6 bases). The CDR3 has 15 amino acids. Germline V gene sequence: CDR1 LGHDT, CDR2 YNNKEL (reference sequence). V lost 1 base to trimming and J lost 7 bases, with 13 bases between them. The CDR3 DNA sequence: TGTGCCAGCAGCCAAGGATCCGGGGGCGTTGAAAAACTGTTTTTT. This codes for CASSQGSGGVEKLFF.

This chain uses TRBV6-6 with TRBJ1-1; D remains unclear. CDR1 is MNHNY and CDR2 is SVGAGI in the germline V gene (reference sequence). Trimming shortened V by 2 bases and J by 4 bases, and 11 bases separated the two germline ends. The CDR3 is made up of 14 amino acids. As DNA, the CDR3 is TGTGCCAGCAGTTACGCCGACTGGGTCACTGAAGCTTTCTTT. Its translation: CASSYADWVTEAFF.

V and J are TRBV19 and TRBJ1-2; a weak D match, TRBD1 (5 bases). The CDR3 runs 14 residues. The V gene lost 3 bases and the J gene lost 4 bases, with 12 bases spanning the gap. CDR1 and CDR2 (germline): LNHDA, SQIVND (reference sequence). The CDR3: CASSISGNSYGYTF. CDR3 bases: TGTGCCAGTAGTATTTCAGGGAATAGCTATGGCTACACCTTC. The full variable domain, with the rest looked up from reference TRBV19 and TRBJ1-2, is DGGITQSPKYLFRKEGQNVTLSCEQNLNHDAMYWYRQDPGQGLRLIYYSQIVNDFQKGDIAEGYSVSREKKESFPLTVTSAQKNPTAFYLCASSISGNSYGYTFGSGTRLTVV.

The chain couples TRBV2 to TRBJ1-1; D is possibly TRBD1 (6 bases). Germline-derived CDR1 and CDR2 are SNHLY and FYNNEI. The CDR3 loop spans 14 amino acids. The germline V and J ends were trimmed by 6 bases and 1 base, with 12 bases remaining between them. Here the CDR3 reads CASRGDTSNTEAFF. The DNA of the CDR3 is TGTGCCAGCAGGGGGGACACTTCGAACACTGAAGCTTTCTTT.

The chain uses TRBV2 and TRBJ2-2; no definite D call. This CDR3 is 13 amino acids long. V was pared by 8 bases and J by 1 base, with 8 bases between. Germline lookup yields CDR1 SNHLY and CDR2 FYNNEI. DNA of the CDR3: TGTGCCAGCCGCTGGCTGAACACCGGGGAGCTGTTTTTT. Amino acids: CASRWLNTGELFF.

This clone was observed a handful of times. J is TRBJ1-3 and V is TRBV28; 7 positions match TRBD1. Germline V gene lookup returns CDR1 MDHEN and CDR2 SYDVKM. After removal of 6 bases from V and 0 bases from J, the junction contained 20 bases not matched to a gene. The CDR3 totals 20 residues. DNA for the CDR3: TGTGCCAGCAGATCTGCCCGGGACAGTTTCTTTCGTTACTCTGGAAACACCATATATTTT. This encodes CASRSARDSFFRYSGNTIYF.

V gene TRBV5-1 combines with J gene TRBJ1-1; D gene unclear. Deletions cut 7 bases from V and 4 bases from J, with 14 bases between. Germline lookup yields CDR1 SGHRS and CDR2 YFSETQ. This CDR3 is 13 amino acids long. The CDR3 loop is CASGMTRGTEAFF. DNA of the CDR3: TGCGCCAGCGGAATGACGCGGGGCACTGAAGCTTTCTTT.

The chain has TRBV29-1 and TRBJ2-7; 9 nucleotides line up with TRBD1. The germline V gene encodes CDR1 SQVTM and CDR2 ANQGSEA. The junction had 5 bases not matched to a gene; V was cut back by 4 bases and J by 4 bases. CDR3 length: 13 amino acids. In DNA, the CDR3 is TGCAGCGTTGCGGGACAGGGTGTTTACGAGCAGTACTTC. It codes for CSVAGQGVYEQYF.

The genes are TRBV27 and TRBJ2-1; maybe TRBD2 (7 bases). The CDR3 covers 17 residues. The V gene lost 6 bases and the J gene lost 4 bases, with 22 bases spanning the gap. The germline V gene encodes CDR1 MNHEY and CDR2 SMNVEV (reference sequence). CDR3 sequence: CASSPTQGREIYNEQFF. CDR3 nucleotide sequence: TGTGCCAGCAGCCCTACCCAGGGGCGGGAGATATACAATGAGCAGTTCTTC.

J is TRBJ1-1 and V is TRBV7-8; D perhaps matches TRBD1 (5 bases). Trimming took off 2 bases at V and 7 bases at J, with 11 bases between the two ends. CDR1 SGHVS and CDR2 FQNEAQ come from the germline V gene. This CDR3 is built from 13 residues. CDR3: CASSLRQGVEAFF. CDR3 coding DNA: TGTGCCAGCAGCTTACGTCAGGGTGTTGAAGCTTTCTTT.

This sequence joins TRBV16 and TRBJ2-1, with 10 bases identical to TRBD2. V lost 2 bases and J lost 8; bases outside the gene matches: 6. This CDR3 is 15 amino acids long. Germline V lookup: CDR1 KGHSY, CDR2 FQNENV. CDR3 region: CASSQLAGAGHEQFF. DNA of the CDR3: TGTGCCAGCAGCCAACTAGCGGGAGCTGGCCATGAGCAGTTCTTC.

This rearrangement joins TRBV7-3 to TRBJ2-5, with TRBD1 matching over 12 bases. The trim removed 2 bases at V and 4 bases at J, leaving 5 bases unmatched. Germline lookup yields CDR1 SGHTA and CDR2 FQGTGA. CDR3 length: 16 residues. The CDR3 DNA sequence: TGTGCCAGCAGCTTATGGGGACAGGGGGCAGCAGAGACCCAGTACTTC. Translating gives CASSLWGQGAAETQYF.

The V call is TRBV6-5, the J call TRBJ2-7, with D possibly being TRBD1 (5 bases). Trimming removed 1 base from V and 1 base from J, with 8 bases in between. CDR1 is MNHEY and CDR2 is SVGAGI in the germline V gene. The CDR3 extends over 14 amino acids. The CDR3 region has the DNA TGTGCCAGCAGTTACTTGGGGCTATCCTACGAGCAGTACTTC. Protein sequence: CASSYLGLSYEQYF.

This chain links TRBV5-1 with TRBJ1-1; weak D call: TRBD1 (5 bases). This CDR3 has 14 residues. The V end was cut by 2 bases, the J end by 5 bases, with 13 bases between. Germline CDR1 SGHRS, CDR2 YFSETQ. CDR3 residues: CASSFHQGRTEAFF. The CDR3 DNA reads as TGCGCCAGCAGCTTCCATCAGGGAAGGACTGAAGCTTTCTTT.

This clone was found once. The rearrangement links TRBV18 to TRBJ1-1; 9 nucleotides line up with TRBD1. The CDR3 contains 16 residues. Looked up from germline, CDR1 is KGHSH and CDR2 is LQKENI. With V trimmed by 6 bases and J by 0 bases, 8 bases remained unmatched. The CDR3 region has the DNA TGTGCCAGCTCCCCGGACAGGGGCGTTATGAACACTGAAGCTTTCTTT. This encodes CASSPDRGVMNTEAFF. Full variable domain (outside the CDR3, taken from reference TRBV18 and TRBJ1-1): NAGVMQNPRHLVRRRGQEARLRCSPMKGHSHVYWYRQLPEEGLKFMVYLQKENIIDESGMPKERFSAEFPKEGPSILRIQQVVRGDSAAYFCASSPDRGVMNTEAFFGQGTRLTVV.

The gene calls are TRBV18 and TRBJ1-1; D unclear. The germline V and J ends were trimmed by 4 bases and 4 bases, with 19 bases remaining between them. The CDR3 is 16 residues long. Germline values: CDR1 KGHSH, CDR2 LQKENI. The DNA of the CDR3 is TGTGCCAGCTCACTTGTATCCGGGCCCTTGGGCACTGAAGCTTTCTTT. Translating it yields CASSLVSGPLGTEAFF.

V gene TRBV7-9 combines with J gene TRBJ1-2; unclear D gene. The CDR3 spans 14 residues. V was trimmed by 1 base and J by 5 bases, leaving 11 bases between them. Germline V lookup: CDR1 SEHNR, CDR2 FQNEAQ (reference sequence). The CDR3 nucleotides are TGTGCCAGCAGCTTAGATGGGCGTATTTATGGCTACACCTTC. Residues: CASSLDGRIYGYTF.

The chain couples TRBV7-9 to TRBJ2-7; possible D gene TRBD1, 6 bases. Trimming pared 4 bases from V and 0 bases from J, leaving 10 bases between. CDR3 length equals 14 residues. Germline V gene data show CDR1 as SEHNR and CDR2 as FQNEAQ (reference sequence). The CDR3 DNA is TGTGCCAGCAGCTCCCCGGACAGCTCCTACGAGCAGTACTTC. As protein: CASSSPDSSYEQYF.

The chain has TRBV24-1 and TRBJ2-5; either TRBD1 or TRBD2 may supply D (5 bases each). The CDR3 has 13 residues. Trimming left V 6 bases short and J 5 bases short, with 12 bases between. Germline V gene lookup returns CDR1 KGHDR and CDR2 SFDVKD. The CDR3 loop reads CATSLAGTETQYF. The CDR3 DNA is TGTGCCACCAGTTTGGCAGGGACCGAGACCCAGTACTTC.

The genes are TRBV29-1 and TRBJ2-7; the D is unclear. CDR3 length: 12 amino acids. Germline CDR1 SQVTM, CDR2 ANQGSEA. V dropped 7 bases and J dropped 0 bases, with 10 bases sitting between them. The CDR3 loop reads CSASGSSYEQYF. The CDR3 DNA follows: TGCAGCGCCTCCGGTTCCTCCTACGAGCAGTACTTC.

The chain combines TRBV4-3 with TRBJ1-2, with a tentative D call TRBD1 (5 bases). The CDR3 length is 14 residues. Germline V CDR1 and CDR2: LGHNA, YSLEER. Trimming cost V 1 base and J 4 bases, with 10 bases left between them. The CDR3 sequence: CASSQGGGVYGYTF. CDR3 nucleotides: TGCGCCAGCAGCCAAGGGGGGGGAGTCTATGGCTACACCTTC.

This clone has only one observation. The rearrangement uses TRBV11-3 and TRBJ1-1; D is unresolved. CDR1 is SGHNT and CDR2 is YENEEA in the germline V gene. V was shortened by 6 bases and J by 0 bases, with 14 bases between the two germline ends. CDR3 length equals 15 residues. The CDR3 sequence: CASSRYSALNTEAFF. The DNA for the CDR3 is TGTGCCAGCAGTCGATACAGCGCCTTGAACACTGAAGCTTTCTTT.

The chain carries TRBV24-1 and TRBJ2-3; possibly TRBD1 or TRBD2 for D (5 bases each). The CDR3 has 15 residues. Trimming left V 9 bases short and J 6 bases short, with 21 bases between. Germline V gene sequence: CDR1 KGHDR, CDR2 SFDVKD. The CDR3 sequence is CATGSIRDEVDTQYF. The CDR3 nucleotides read TGTGCCACCGGTTCGATCCGGGACGAAGTGGATACGCAGTATTTT.

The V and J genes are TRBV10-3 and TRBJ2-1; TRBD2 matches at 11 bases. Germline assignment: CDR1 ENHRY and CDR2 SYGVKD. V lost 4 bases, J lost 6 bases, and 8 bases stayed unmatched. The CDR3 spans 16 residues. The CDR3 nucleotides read TGTGCCATCAGTGCGCTAGCGGGGGGATCCCTCAATGAGCAGTTCTTC. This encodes CAISALAGGSLNEQFF.

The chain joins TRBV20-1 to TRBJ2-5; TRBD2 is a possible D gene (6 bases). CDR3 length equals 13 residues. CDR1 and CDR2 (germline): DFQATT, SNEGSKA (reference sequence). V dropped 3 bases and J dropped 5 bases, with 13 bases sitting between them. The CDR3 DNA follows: TGCAGTGCTAGTATCCCGGGGGACGAGACCCAGTACTTC. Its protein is CSASIPGDETQYF.

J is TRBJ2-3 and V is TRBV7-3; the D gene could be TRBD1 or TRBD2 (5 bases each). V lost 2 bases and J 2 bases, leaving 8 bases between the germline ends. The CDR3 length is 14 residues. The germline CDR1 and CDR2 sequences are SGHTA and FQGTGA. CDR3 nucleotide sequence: TGTGCCAGCAGCTTATACGGGGCCACAGATACGCAGTATTTT. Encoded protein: CASSLYGATDTQYF. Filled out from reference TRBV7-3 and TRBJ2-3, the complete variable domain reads GAGVSQTPSNKVTEKGKYVELRCDPISGHTALYWYRQSLGQGPEFLIYFQGTGAADDSGLPNDRFFAVRPEGSVSTLKIQRTERGDSAVYLCASSLYGATDTQYFGPGTRLTVL.

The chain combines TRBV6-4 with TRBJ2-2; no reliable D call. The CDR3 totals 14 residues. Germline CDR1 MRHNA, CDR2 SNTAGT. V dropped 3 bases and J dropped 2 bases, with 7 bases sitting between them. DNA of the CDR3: TGTGCCAGCAGTGAAGGTGATAACACCGGGGAGCTGTTTTTT. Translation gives CASSEGDNTGELFF.

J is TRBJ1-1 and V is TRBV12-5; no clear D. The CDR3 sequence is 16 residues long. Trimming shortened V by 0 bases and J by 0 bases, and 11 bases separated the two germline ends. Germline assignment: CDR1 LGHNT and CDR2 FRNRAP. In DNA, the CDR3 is TGTGCTAGTGGTTTGGTATACATGGGTCTGAACACTGAAGCTTTCTTT. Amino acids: CASGLVYMGLNTEAFF.

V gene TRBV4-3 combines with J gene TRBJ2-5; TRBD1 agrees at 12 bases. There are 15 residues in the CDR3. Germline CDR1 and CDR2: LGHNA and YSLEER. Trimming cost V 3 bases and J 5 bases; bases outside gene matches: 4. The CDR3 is CASSHAGTGGETQYF. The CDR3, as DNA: TGCGCCAGCAGCCACGCCGGGACAGGGGGCGAGACCCAGTACTTC.

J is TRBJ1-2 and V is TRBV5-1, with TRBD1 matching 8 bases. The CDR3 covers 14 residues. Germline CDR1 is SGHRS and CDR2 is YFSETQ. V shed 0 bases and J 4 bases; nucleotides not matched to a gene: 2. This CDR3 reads CASSLGTGSYGYTF. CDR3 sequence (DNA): TGCGCCAGCAGCTTGGGGACAGGGTCCTATGGCTACACCTTC.

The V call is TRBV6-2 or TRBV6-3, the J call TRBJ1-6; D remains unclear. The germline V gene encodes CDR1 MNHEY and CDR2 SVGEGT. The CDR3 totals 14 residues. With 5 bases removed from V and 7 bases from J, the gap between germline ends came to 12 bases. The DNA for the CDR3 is TGTGCCAGCAGTACGGACGGCGCCAATTCACCCCTCCACTTT. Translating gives CASSTDGANSPLHF.

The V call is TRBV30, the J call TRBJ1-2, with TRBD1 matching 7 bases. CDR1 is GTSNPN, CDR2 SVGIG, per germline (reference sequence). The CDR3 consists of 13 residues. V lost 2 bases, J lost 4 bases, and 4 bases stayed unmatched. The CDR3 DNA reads TGTGCCTGGAGTCCCGACAGGGCCTATGGCTACACCTTC. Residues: CAWSPDRAYGYTF.